One and the same sample provided the 28 T cell receptor beta chains below, sequenced in a study of molecular identifiers for immune sequencing clone quantification. TCRdb reprocessed the PCR reads with MiXCR, giving one entry per CDR3 protein. Here the sample spans under 600,000 distinct CDR3 sequences, 20% to 25% being singletons. The sample consisted of naive CD8+ T cells from blood, with Jurkat cell RNA spiked in. Subset denoted: FACS-sorted CD8+CD4-CCR7+CD45RA+ naive T cells. These receptors all stem from a human donor in good health. Some libraries in this study had Jurkat cell RNA spiked in.

The chain has TRBV6-2 or TRBV6-3 and TRBJ2-3, with D perhaps matching TRBD2 (5 bases). V lost 1 base, J lost 0 bases, and 11 bases lay in between. The CDR3 contains 16 residues. Per germline, CDR1 MNHEY and CDR2 SVGEGT. The CDR3 DNA sequence: TGTGCCAGCAGTTACTATTCCGGGGTTAGCACAGATACGCAGTATTTT. Its protein is CASSYYSGVSTDTQYF.

Comments on this clonotype: This may be a read error: a much more frequent sequence differs by one nucleotide. The CDR3 loop is CASSGTRLDTQYF. In nucleotides, the CDR3 is TGTGCCAGCTCCGGGACTCGCTTGGATACGCAGTATTTT. J is TRBJ2-3 and V is TRBV28, with a possible D match to TRBD2 (6 bases). Germline CDR1 and CDR2: MDHEN and SYDVKM. Trimming removed 8 bases at V and 6 bases at J, with 15 bases between. This CDR3 comprises 13 residues.

The chain carries TRBV11-3 and TRBJ2-1; 7 bases are a match to TRBD2. The germline CDR1 and CDR2 sequences are SGHNT and YENEEA. This CDR3 contains 17 residues. The J segment lost 5 bases and the V segment lost 4 bases, leaving 14 bases of the junction unmatched. The CDR3 loop reads CASSSYHRDYGNNEQFF. In DNA form, the CDR3 reads TGTGCCAGCAGCTCATATCACCGGGACTACGGAAACAATGAGCAGTTCTTC.

There are many counts of this clonotype. The rearrangement uses TRBV5-6 and TRBJ2-5; D unresolved. The CDR3 extends over 14 amino acids. CDR1 SGHDT and CDR2 YYEEEE come from the germline V gene. Deletions cut 1 base from V and 5 bases from J, with 12 bases between. The CDR3 loop is CASSLPSYGETQYF. The CDR3 DNA follows: TGTGCCAGCAGCTTGCCCAGCTATGGGGAGACCCAGTACTTC.

This clonotype was detected ten times or more. The chain employs TRBV29-1 and TRBJ2-7, with D perhaps being TRBD1 or TRBD2 (5 bases each). This CDR3 has 13 amino acids. Germline CDR1 is SQVTM and CDR2 is ANQGSEA. Trimming removed 4 bases from V and 2 bases from J, with 12 bases in between. The CDR3 region is CSVVGTVTYEQYF. The CDR3 nucleotides are TGCAGCGTTGTGGGGACGGTAACCTACGAGCAGTACTTC.

In this sample, this clonotype turned up many times. This sequence joins TRBV28 and TRBJ2-1; TRBD2 agrees at 7 bases. Germline V gene data show CDR1 as MDHEN and CDR2 as SYDVKM. With V trimmed by 5 bases and J by 5 bases, 12 bases remained unmatched. The CDR3 contains 16 residues. The CDR3 here is CASSIPGRGDHNEQFF. In DNA, the CDR3 is TGTGCCAGCAGTATACCAGGGAGGGGTGATCACAATGAGCAGTTCTTC.

V is TRBV12-3 or TRBV12-4 and J is TRBJ1-1; 8 nucleotides line up with TRBD1. Losses at the gene ends were 6 bases for V and 7 bases for J; bases not matched to a gene: 7. CDR3 length equals 13 residues. CDR3 residues: CASSSGQEDEAFF. CDR3 in DNA: TGTGCCAGCAGCTCGGGACAGGAGGATGAAGCTTTCTTT.

This clonotype was seen ten or more times. This chain uses TRBV12-3 or TRBV12-4 with TRBJ2-2, with 9 bases identical to TRBD1. Unmatched junction bases numbered 7, after V lost 4 bases and J lost 7 bases. The CDR3 extends over 15 amino acids. CDR3 residues: CASSSGTGNVGELFF. In DNA form, the CDR3 reads TGTGCCAGCAGTTCCGGGACAGGGAACGTCGGGGAGCTGTTTTTT.

This clonotype was seen only a few times. J is TRBJ2-7 and V is TRBV30; a weak D match, TRBD1 (6 bases). The CDR3 sequence is 13 residues long. Trimming took 5 bases from V and 1 from J, leaving 12 bases between them. The germline CDR1 and CDR2 sequences are GTSNPN and SVGIG (reference sequence). CDR3 in DNA: TGTGCCTGGCGTAGACAGGTTTCCTACGAGCAGTACTTC. Translating it yields CAWRRQVSYEQYF.

The J gene is TRBJ2-7, the V gene TRBV27; no clear D. CDR1 is MNHEY and CDR2 is SMNVEV in the germline V gene (reference sequence). V was cut by 10 bases and J by 6 bases, with 13 bases left in between. The CDR3 sequence is 11 residues long. CDR3 in DNA: TGTGCCACCGAGGCTATGGGCGAGCAGTACTTC. Encoded protein: CATEAMGEQYF.

The sample holds many counts of this clonotype. The CDR3 is CSARGVGEQYF. For the CDR3, the DNA is TGCAGTGCACGGGGGGTAGGGGAGCAGTACTTC. The gene calls are TRBV20-1 and TRBJ2-7; 7 nucleotides line up with TRBD2. Germline assignment: CDR1 DFQATT and CDR2 SNEGSKA (reference sequence). V lost 6 bases, J lost 7 bases, and 6 bases stayed unmatched. The CDR3 is made up of 11 amino acids.

A few counts support this clonotype. V is TRBV6-5 and J is TRBJ1-2; 8 bases agree with TRBD1. CDR1 is MNHEY and CDR2 is SVGAGI in the germline V gene. This CDR3 is built from 17 residues. V shed 0 bases, J shed 6 bases, and the junction held 12 bases outside the gene matches. The CDR3 coding sequence is TGTGCCAGCAGTTACTCGCCGGACAGGGTCGATTTTCATGGCTACACCTTC. Translating gives CASSYSPDRVDFHGYTF.

This clonotype was observed at least ten times. The rearrangement joins TRBV4-3 to TRBJ2-5; perhaps D is TRBD1 or TRBD2 (5 bases each). Per the germline V gene, CDR1 is LGHNA and CDR2 is YSLEER. The length of the CDR3 is 13 residues. V was pared by 1 base and J by 5 bases, with 8 bases between. The CDR3 bases are TGCGCCAGCAGCCAAGCGTGGGGGGAGACCCAGTACTTC. It is translated as CASSQAWGETQYF.

The chain joins TRBV12-3 or TRBV12-4 to TRBJ2-7; 7 bases agree with TRBD2. V lost 3 bases to trimming and J lost 0 bases; unmatched junction nucleotides: 5. The CDR3 sequence is 15 residues long. CDR3 residues: CASSFPLAGSYEQYF. CDR3 sequence (DNA): TGTGCCAGCAGTTTCCCTTTAGCGGGCTCCTACGAGCAGTACTTC.

Ten or more counts support this clonotype. The chain couples TRBV29-1 to TRBJ2-7, with D perhaps matching TRBD1 (5 bases). V was shortened by 1 base and J by 4 bases, with 17 bases between the two germline ends. CDR3 length equals 15 residues. Germline CDR1 SQVTM, CDR2 ANQGSEA. The CDR3 here is CSVEATQESTYEQYF. CDR3 coding DNA: TGCAGCGTTGAAGCGACACAGGAGTCGACTTACGAGCAGTACTTC.

There are a few counts of this clonotype. This chain connects TRBV4-3 to TRBJ2-7; D is possibly TRBD2 (5 bases). Germline V gives CDR1 LGHNA, CDR2 YSLEER. This CDR3 spans 16 amino acids. Trimming left V 3 bases short and J 0 bases short, with 15 bases between. Written as DNA, the CDR3 is TGCGCCAGCAGCCAGACAATAGGTGGGAGCTCCTACGAGCAGTACTTC. Translated, it gives CASSQTIGGSSYEQYF.

This clonotype was found many times. The V and J genes are TRBV7-9 and TRBJ2-5; 7 bases agree with TRBD1. The germline V gene encodes CDR1 SEHNR and CDR2 FQNEAQ (reference sequence). V lost 5 bases, J lost 5 bases, and 8 bases stayed unmatched. The CDR3 is 14 amino acids. The CDR3 bases are TGTGCCAGCAGCCTGACAGGGATTAGCGAGACCCAGTACTTC. Amino acids: CASSLTGISETQYF. Looking up the rest from reference TRBV7-9 and TRBJ2-5 gives the full variable domain: DTGVSQNPRHKITKRGQNVTFRCDPISEHNRLYWYRQTLGQGPEFLTYFQNEAQLEKSRLLSDRFSAERPKGSFSTLEIQRTEQGDSAMYLCASSLTGISETQYFGPGTRLLVL.

This clonotype was observed a few times. The genes are TRBV20-1 and TRBJ2-7, with D perhaps being TRBD1 or TRBD2 (5 bases each). The CDR3 has 13 amino acids. Germline V gene sequence: CDR1 DFQATT, CDR2 SNEGSKA (reference sequence). V was trimmed by 3 bases and J by 4 bases, leaving 13 bases between them. For the CDR3, the DNA is TGCAGTGCTAGGGCGCCGGGACCTTACGAGCAGTACTTC. Residues: CSARAPGPYEQYF.

At least ten counts were recorded for this clonotype. The chain uses TRBV6-2 or TRBV6-3 and TRBJ1-1, with TRBD1 matching 7 bases. Germline V lookup: CDR1 MNHEY, CDR2 SVGEGT. Germline trimming cut 1 base from V and 0 bases from J; bases unmatched to any gene: 5. CDR3 length: 16 residues. The chain's CDR3 is CASSYYTGELNTEAFF. CDR3 DNA: TGTGCCAGCAGTTACTACACAGGGGAATTGAACACTGAAGCTTTCTTT.

In this sample, this clonotype turned up many times. V is TRBV7-9 and J is TRBJ2-3, with TRBD2 matching over 11 bases. The ends lost 6 bases at V and 4 bases at J; junction bases unmatched: 6. The CDR3 is made up of 15 amino acids. CDR1 SEHNR and CDR2 FQNEAQ come from the germline V gene (reference sequence). CDR3 sequence: CASRTTSGAPDTQYF. CDR3 nucleotides: TGTGCCAGCAGAACGACTAGCGGGGCGCCAGATACGCAGTATTTT.

This clonotype was observed a handful of times. This chain connects TRBV20-1 to TRBJ2-1; 10 bases line up with TRBD2. Trimming removed 7 bases from V and 1 base from J; junction bases left unmatched: 4. Germline values: CDR1 DFQATT, CDR2 SNEGSKA (reference sequence). The CDR3 contains 14 residues. The CDR3, as DNA: TGCAGTGGTCGGACTAGCGGATCCTACAATGAGCAGTTCTTC. Translating gives CSGRTSGSYNEQFF.

Turning to this clonotype: One end of the junction varies from germline; a read error may be responsible. The chain recombines TRBV6-2 or TRBV6-3 with TRBJ2-7; 8 nucleotides match TRBD2. Germline V gene sequence: CDR1 MNHEY, CDR2 SVGEGT. The length of the CDR3 is 16 residues. The CDR3 sequence is CASSYSLSSGGYEPYF. The CDR3 DNA reads as TGTGCCAGCAGTTACTCGTTGTCTTCGGGGGGGTACGAGCCGTACTTC.

This clonotype came up many times. The chain joins TRBV28 to TRBJ2-7, with a weak D call TRBD2 (5 bases). CDR3 size: 13 residues. Trimming cost V 6 bases and J 1 base, with 10 bases left between them. The V gene's germline CDR1 is MDHEN and CDR2 SYDVKM. CDR3 bases: TGTGCCAGCAGAACCGGGAATTCCTACGAGCAGTACTTC. Encoded protein: CASRTGNSYEQYF.

This clonotype was seen ten or more times. The rearrangement joins TRBV6-2 or TRBV6-3 to TRBJ1-1; the D is unclear. There are 13 residues in the CDR3. Trimming pared 2 bases from V and 5 bases from J, leaving 9 bases between. The V gene's germline CDR1 is MNHEY and CDR2 SVGEGT. The CDR3 DNA is TGTGCCAGCAGTTACCGAAGGCCGACTGAAGCTTTCTTT. Its translation: CASSYRRPTEAFF.

Remarks on this clonotype: A much larger clone differs by one base, so this may be a read error. This CDR3 fails to terminate in the conserved phenylalanine or tryptophan, so it likely reflects a read error. The V gene is TRBV7-6, the J gene TRBJ2-5, with D perhaps matching TRBD1 or TRBD2 (5 bases each). From germline, CDR1 is SGHVS and CDR2 FNYEAQ. Trimming left V 2 bases short and J 2 bases short, with 12 bases between. The CDR3 is made up of 15 amino acids. The CDR3 region has the DNA TGTGCCAGCAGCTTAAGTCCGGGACCTCAAGAGACCCAGTACCTC. It codes for CASSLSPGPQETQYL.

The chain couples TRBV19 to TRBJ2-7; 8 nucleotides match TRBD2. With 3 bases clipped from V and 5 bases from J, the junction kept 9 bases outside the gene matches. This CDR3 comprises 15 residues. Germline values: CDR1 LNHDA, CDR2 SQIVND (reference sequence). CDR3 amino acids: CASSIGSGTSNEQYF. In nucleotides, the CDR3 is TGTGCCAGTAGTATCGGTAGCGGGACGTCTAACGAGCAGTACTTC. The full variable domain, in which reference TRBV19 and TRBJ2-7 provide the parts outside the CDR3, is DGGITQSPKYLFRKEGQNVTLSCEQNLNHDAMYWYRQDPGQGLRLIYYSQIVNDFQKGDIAEGYSVSREKKESFPLTVTSAQKNPTAFYLCASSIGSGTSNEQYFGPGTRLTVT.

The table lists this clonotype with many counts. The J gene is TRBJ1-1, the V gene TRBV4-1; TRBD1 is a possible D gene (5 bases). Trimming left V 0 bases short and J 0 bases short, with 8 bases between. Germline V gene sequence: CDR1 MGHRA, CDR2 YSYEKL. This CDR3 is built from 15 residues. CDR3 residues: CASSQDRTLNTEAFF. The CDR3 DNA follows: TGCGCCAGCAGCCAAGATAGGACACTGAACACTGAAGCTTTCTTT.

Concerning this clonotype itself: A junction boundary mismatches the germline segment, possibly from a read error. The chain couples TRBV7-9 to TRBJ1-1, with 8 bases aligning to TRBD1. This CDR3 region has 15 residues. Germline V gene data show CDR1 as SEHNR and CDR2 as FQNEAQ (reference sequence). The CDR3 region has the DNA TGTGCCAGCAGCTCCCGACAGGGGTTATTAACTGGAGCTTTCTTT. Protein sequence: CASSSRQGLLTGAFF.